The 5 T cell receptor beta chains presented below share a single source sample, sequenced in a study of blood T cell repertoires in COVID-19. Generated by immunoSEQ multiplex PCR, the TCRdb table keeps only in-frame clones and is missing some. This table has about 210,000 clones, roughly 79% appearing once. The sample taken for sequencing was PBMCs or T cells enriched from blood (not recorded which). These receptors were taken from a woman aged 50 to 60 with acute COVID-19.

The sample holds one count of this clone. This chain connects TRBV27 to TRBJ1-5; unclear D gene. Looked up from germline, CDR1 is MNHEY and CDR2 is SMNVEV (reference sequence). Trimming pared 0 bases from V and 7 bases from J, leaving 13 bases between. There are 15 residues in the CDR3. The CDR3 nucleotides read TGTGCCAGCAGTTTATCTCGGGCCCGAGGGCAGCCCCAGCATTTT. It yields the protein CASSLSRARGQPQHF.

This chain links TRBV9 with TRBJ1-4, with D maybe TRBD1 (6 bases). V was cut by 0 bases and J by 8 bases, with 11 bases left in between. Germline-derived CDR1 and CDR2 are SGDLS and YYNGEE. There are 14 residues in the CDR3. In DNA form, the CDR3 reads TGTGCCAGCAGCGTAGCCACAGGGAGCGAAAAACTGTTTTTT. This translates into CASSVATGSEKLFF.

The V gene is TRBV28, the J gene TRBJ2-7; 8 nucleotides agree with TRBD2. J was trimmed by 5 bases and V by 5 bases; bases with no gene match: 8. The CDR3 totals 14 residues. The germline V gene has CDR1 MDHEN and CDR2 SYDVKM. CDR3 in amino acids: CASSTAGVPNEQYF. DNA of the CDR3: TGTGCCAGCAGTACAGCGGGAGTTCCCAACGAGCAGTACTTC.

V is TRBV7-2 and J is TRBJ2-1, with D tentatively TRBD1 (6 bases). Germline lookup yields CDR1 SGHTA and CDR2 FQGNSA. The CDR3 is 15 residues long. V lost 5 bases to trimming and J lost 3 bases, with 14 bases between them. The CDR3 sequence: CASSEAGQLYNEQFF. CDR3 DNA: TGTGCCAGCAGCGAGGCCGGACAGCTCTACAATGAGCAGTTCTTC.

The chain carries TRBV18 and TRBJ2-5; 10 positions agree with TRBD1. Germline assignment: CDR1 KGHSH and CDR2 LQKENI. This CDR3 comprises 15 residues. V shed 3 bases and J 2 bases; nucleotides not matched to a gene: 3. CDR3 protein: CASSPPGQGQETQYF. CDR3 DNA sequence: TGTGCCAGCTCACCCCCGGGACAGGGGCAAGAGACCCAGTACTTC.